This T cell receptor (beta chain) was found in a study of early T cells in non-severe SARS-CoV-2 infection. Study context: The authors sequenced bulk RNA from unsorted whole blood, leaving chains unpaired.

Trimming left V 3 bases short and J 0 bases short, with 9 bases between. Germline values: CDR1 MDHEN, CDR2 SYDVKM. The CDR3 is made up of 14 amino acids. The TCR library protocol was used to attach unique molecular identifiers. These identifiers were attached to individual cDNA molecules. TCRdb called the 5' RACE reads again in MiXCR, with one record for every CDR3 protein. This sample carries fewer than 65,000 distinct CDR3 sequences, roughly 7.8% of them seen once, and the ten largest clones take 10%. Overall study findings and caveats: VDJdb matching skewed toward anti-spike CD8 responses, missing private and CD4 specificities.

This clonotype was recorded at least ten times. As yet, its antigen is unknown. The receptor's source is an adult who was a healthcare worker with PCR-confirmed SARS-CoV-2 infection or an uninfected control (not recorded which). Sequencing was performed on whole blood, taken at baseline. V and J are TRBV28 and TRBJ2-7; D is ambiguous. CDR3 in DNA: TGTGCCAGCAGTTTGCCAGGTGGCTCCTACGAGCAGTACTTC. It translates to CASSLPGGSYEQYF.